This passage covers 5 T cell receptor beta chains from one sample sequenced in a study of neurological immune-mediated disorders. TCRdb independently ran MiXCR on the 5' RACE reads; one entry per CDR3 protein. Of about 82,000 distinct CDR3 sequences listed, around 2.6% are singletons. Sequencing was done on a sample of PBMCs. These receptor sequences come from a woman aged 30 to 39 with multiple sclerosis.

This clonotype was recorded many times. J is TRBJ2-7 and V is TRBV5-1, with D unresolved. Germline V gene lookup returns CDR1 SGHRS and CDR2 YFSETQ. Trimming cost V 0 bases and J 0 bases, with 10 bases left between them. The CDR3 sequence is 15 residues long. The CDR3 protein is CASSLAGSNSYEQYF. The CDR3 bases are TGCGCCAGCAGCTTGGCTGGCAGCAACTCCTACGAGCAGTACTTC.

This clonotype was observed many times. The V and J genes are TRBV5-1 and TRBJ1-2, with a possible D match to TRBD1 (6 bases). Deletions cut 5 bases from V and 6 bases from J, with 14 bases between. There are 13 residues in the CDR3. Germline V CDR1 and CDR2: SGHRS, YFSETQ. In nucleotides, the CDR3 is TGCGCCAGCAGGGGCCCGGGGGCGCATGGCTACACCTTC. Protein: CASRGPGAHGYTF.

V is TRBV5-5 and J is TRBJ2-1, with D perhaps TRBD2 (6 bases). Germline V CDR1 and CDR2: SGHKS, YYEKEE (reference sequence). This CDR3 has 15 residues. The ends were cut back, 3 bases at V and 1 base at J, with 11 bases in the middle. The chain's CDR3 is CASSSGGGSYNEQFF. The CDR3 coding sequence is TGTGCCAGCAGCTCCGGTGGGGGGTCCTACAATGAGCAGTTCTTC.

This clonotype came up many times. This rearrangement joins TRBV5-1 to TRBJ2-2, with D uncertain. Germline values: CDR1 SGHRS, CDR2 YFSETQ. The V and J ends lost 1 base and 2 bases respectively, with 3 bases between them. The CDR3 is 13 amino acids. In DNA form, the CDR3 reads TGCGCCAGCAGCTTGTTTAACACCGGGGAGCTGTTTTTT. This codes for CASSLFNTGELFF. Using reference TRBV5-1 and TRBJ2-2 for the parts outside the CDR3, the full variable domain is KAGVTQTPRYLIKTRGQQVTLSCSPISGHRSVSWYQQTPGQGLQFLFEYFSETQRNKGNFPGRFSGRQFSNSRSEMNVSTLELGDSALYLCASSLFNTGELFFGEGSRLTVL.

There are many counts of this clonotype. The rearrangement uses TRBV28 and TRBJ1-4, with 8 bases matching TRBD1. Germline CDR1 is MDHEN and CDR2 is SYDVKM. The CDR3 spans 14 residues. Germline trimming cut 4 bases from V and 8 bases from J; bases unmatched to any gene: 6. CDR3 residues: CASSSTGVLEKLFF. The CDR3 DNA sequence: TGTGCCAGCAGTTCGACAGGGGTGCTCGAAAAACTGTTTTTT.